The T cell receptor beta chain described here comes from a study of siplizumab effects on memory and regulatory T cells. Study-wide findings and caveats: Many proliferating CD4+ or CD8+ clones remained unclassified. Roughly 75-95% of them could not be assigned either a naive or a memory phenotype. Treg-derived clones made up an average of around 75% of mappable alloreactive CD4+ clones with siplizumab and 25% to 30% in controls.

From germline, CDR1 is MNHEY and CDR2 SMNVEV (reference sequence). This CDR3 spans 12 amino acids. Some clones are missing from TCRdb's copy, which holds only in-frame ones; the method was immunoSEQ multiplex PCR. The data show 100,000 or so clones, about 93% seen once. Regarding this clone: What it binds is unknown. The junction does not match germline at one end; this may be a read error.

Sequenced sample: Tregs sorted from blood. The chain links TRBV27 to TRBJ1-2; D not certain. This clonotype originated in a human donor in good health. CDR3 amino acids: CLIEEGPLGYTF. The CDR3 DNA reads as TGCCTTATCGAAGAGGGCCCTTTGGGCTACACCTTC.